This T cell receptor beta chain was identified during a study of cytomegalovirus exposure and HLA in healthy donors. V was pared by 7 bases and J by 6 bases, with 6 bases of the junction left unmatched. Germline V gene lookup returns CDR1 SQVTM and CDR2 ANQGSEA. The CDR3 has 12 residues. With 60 Vbeta and 13 Jbeta primers, the PCR was carried out. The protocol was immunoSEQ multiplex PCR, while the TCRdb copy is restricted to in-frame clones and leaves out a portion. The table shows 100,000 or so clones, with roughly 78% occurring only once. V gene TRBV29-1 combines with J gene TRBJ1-2, with 9 bases lining up with TRBD1. The source material was PBMCs. The clonotype comes from a middle-aged woman in good health and CMV-seronegative. The CDR3 is CSDGQGFHGYTF. Here the CDR3 DNA reads TGCAGCGATGGACAGGGGTTTCATGGCTACACCTTC.